Each of the 22 T cell receptor beta chains below was sequenced from the same sample in a study of shared clonotypes between healthy human individuals (TCRdb year 2020). The library was produced with the immunoSEQ multiplex PCR assay. TCRdb took over this immuneACCESS table, retaining in-frame rearrangements with V and J assigned. Such tables are incomplete; in checked studies, under half of the missing clones stem from an unresolved V gene, and the remainder is unexplained. This sample gives millions of clones in total; more than 80% of them show up just once. The ten biggest clones cover more than 0.12% of the sample. Material for sequencing was naive CD4+ T cells sorted from blood. The sample's cell subset or site label is to be understood as: CD45RA+ positively selected. All receptors derive from a man between 18 and 29 years old in good health.

This rearrangement joins TRBV2 to TRBJ1-1; no definite D call. This CDR3 has 13 residues. The V gene's germline CDR1 is SNHLY and CDR2 FYNNEI. V shed 7 bases and J shed 0 bases, with 9 bases lying between them. CDR3 bases: TGTGCCAGCAATAGAGAGGTGAACACTGAAGCTTTCTTT. Its translation: CASNREVNTEAFF.

The chain employs TRBV9 and TRBJ1-2; D uncertain. Germline V gives CDR1 SGDLS, CDR2 YYNGEE. Trimming removed 0 bases from V and 4 bases from J, with 10 bases in between. This CDR3 comprises 14 residues. The CDR3 reads CASSVDAPGYGYTF. In DNA, the CDR3 is TGTGCCAGCAGCGTAGACGCGCCAGGCTATGGCTACACCTTC.

This sequence joins TRBV11-2 and TRBJ1-3; no clear D. Germline assignment: CDR1 SGHAT and CDR2 FQNNGV. Trimming shortened V by 2 bases and J by 3 bases, and 8 bases separated the two germline ends. The CDR3 is 14 amino acids. This CDR3 is CASSLMGGGNTIYF. The CDR3 DNA sequence: TGTGCCAGCAGCTTAATGGGAGGTGGAAACACCATATATTTT.

V usage is TRBV5-6 and J usage is TRBJ2-6; the match to TRBD1 covers 9 bases. CDR1 and CDR2 from the germline V gene are SGHDT and YYEEEE. The length of the CDR3 is 16 residues. V lost 6 bases and J lost 4; bases outside the gene matches: 8. DNA of the CDR3: TGTGCCAGCAACGACAGGGGGAAGAAGGGGGCCAACGTCCTGACTTTC. Translating gives CASNDRGKKGANVLTF.

The chain couples TRBV6-1 to TRBJ1-5; TRBD1 is a possible D gene (5 bases). The CDR3 runs to 16 residues. Per the germline V gene, CDR1 is MNHNS and CDR2 is SASEGT. Trimming pared 1 base from V and 2 bases from J, leaving 12 bases between. In DNA form, the CDR3 reads TGTGCCAGCAGTGAAGTTCCCGGGGGAGGCAATCAGCCCCAGCATTTT. Amino acids: CASSEVPGGGNQPQHF.

The chain recombines TRBV27 with TRBJ2-1; D uncertain. V was pared by 5 bases and J by 6 bases, with 8 bases between. The CDR3 contains 12 residues. Germline CDR1 MNHEY, CDR2 SMNVEV (reference sequence). CDR3 in DNA: TGTGCCAGCAGTCGGCCTGGCAATGAGCAGTTCTTC. Its translation is CASSRPGNEQFF.

This sequence joins TRBV19 and TRBJ1-6; 9 positions agree with TRBD1. V shed 6 bases, J shed 6 bases, and the junction held 6 bases outside the gene matches. Germline V gene lookup returns CDR1 LNHDA and CDR2 SQIVND (reference sequence). CDR3 length: 15 amino acids. The CDR3 DNA reads TGTGCCAGTAGCCGGGGACAGGGAGGTAATTCACCCCTCCACTTT. It is translated as CASSRGQGGNSPLHF.

The chain uses TRBV15 and TRBJ1-5; D gene uncertain. Germline V gene data show CDR1 as LNHNV and CDR2 as YYDKDF (reference sequence). The CDR3 is 14 amino acids. V was clipped by 1 base and J by 5 bases, with 9 bases between them. The chain's CDR3 is CATSRGQPHQPQHF. DNA of the CDR3: TGTGCCACCAGCAGAGGTCAACCCCATCAGCCCCAGCATTTT.

The CDR3 protein is CASSFSRGLEEQYF. Here the CDR3 DNA reads TGTGCCAGCAGCTTTTCTAGGGGTCTAGAAGAGCAGTACTTC. The chain couples TRBV11-2 to TRBJ2-7, with D perhaps matching TRBD1 (5 bases). Germline-derived CDR1 and CDR2 are SGHAT and FQNNGV. Trimming took 3 bases from V and 7 from J, leaving 16 bases between them. CDR3 size: 14 residues.

V gene TRBV2 combines with J gene TRBJ1-5; D ambiguous. The CDR3 is made up of 12 amino acids. V was cut by 1 base and J by 5 bases, with 3 bases left in between. Per germline, CDR1 SNHLY and CDR2 FYNNEI. CDR3 protein: CASSEEHQPQHF. The CDR3 DNA sequence: TGTGCCAGCAGTGAAGAGCATCAGCCCCAGCATTTT.

The chain uses TRBV29-1 and TRBJ2-1, with D perhaps TRBD2 (6 bases). Between the trimmed V and J ends, which lost 4 bases and 4 bases, there was a span of 11 bases. The CDR3 runs to 13 residues. Germline CDR1 and CDR2: SQVTM and ANQGSEA. CDR3: CSVGPSAYNEQFF. CDR3 nucleotides: TGCAGCGTTGGCCCTAGCGCTTACAATGAGCAGTTCTTC.

This clone was observed once. The V gene is TRBV2, the J gene TRBJ1-5; 7 bases are shared with TRBD1. V shed 4 bases and J 4 bases; nucleotides not matched to a gene: 4. The germline CDR1 and CDR2 sequences are SNHLY and FYNNEI. The length of the CDR3 is 14 residues. This CDR3 is CASSGGQANQPQHF. CDR3 nucleotide sequence: TGTGCCAGCAGTGGAGGACAGGCTAATCAGCCCCAGCATTTT.

The gene calls are TRBV29-1 and TRBJ2-3; 12 bases are shared with TRBD2. The V gene end was trimmed by 4 bases and the J gene end by 2 bases; junction bases not matched to a gene: 4. This CDR3 is built from 15 residues. Germline assignment: CDR1 SQVTM and CDR2 ANQGSEA. The DNA for the CDR3 is TGCAGCGTTGGCGGACTAGCGGGACACACAGATACGCAGTATTTT. Its translation: CSVGGLAGHTDTQYF.

The chain couples TRBV18 to TRBJ2-6; D is unresolved. The V end lost 3 bases, the J end lost 0 bases, and 9 bases lay between the germline ends. CDR1 is KGHSH, CDR2 LQKENI, per germline. The CDR3 extends over 16 amino acids. The CDR3 loop reads CASSPVWVSGANVLTF. CDR3 nucleotides: TGTGCCAGCTCACCTGTCTGGGTCTCTGGGGCCAACGTCCTGACTTTC.

In this sample, this clone turned up a few times. Other DNA sequences in this sample translate to the same CDR3. This chain links TRBV19 with TRBJ1-2; D unresolved. This CDR3 is 12 amino acids long. V lost 1 base, J lost 3 bases, and 3 bases lay in between. Germline V lookup: CDR1 LNHDA, CDR2 SQIVND (reference sequence). The CDR3 DNA reads as TGTGCCAGTAGTATAGGGGACTATGGCTACACCTTC. It translates to CASSIGDYGYTF.

The chain has TRBV30 and TRBJ2-1; 8 bases map to TRBD2. CDR1 GTSNPN and CDR2 SVGIG come from the germline V gene (reference sequence). The CDR3 spans 15 residues. Trimming removed 0 bases from V and 5 bases from J; junction bases left unmatched: 6. The CDR3 DNA is TGTGCCTGGAGTGTGCTAGCGGGCCGAAACAATGAGCAGTTCTTC. Translation gives CAWSVLAGRNNEQFF.

The chain recombines TRBV5-5 with TRBJ2-7; D unresolved. V lost 0 bases and J 3 bases, leaving 10 bases between the germline ends. Germline CDR1 SGHKS, CDR2 YYEKEE (reference sequence). The CDR3 is 14 amino acids. The CDR3 reads CASSLVWGFYEQYF. The DNA for the CDR3 is TGTGCCAGCAGCTTGGTGTGGGGATTCTACGAGCAGTACTTC.

V and J are TRBV11-3 and TRBJ2-1; 13 nucleotides match TRBD2. With V trimmed by 3 bases and J by 8 bases, 4 bases remained unmatched. Germline values: CDR1 SGHNT, CDR2 YENEEA. The CDR3 has 15 amino acids. The chain's CDR3 is CASSLGLAGIDEQFF. CDR3 DNA: TGTGCCAGCAGCTTGGGACTAGCGGGGATCGATGAGCAGTTCTTC.

The rearrangement uses TRBV7-2 and TRBJ2-7; 7 nucleotides align to TRBD2. CDR3 length equals 14 residues. The germline V gene encodes CDR1 SGHTA and CDR2 FQGNSA. J was trimmed by 4 bases and V by 4 bases; bases with no gene match: 7. The CDR3 bases are TGTGCCAGCAGCTCCGAGACGGGAGGTTACGAGCAGTACTTC. This encodes CASSSETGGYEQYF.

The chain employs TRBV5-6 and TRBJ2-7; 8 nucleotides align to TRBD2. From germline, CDR1 is SGHDT and CDR2 YYEEEE. Trimming at V came to 4 bases and at J to 4 bases, leaving 7 bases not matched to a gene. This CDR3 has 14 amino acids. The CDR3 coding sequence is TGTGCCAGCAGCAAGGGACTAGATTATTACGAGCAGTACTTC. This encodes CASSKGLDYYEQYF.

Only one count was recorded for this clone. This chain joins TRBV7-9 and TRBJ2-7, with TRBD1 matching 10 bases. The V gene end was trimmed by 8 bases and the J gene end by 2 bases; junction bases not matched to a gene: 9. CDR1 is SEHNR, CDR2 FQNEAQ, per germline (reference sequence). There are 15 residues in the CDR3. For the CDR3, the DNA is TGTGCCAGCGGCTCGACAGGGGGCGCAACCTACGAGCAGTACTTC. This gives the protein CASGSTGGATYEQYF.

The chain couples TRBV19 to TRBJ1-5; a weak D match, TRBD1 (6 bases). The CDR3 length is 15 residues. CDR1 and CDR2 (germline): LNHDA, SQIVND (reference sequence). The ends were cut back, 7 bases at V and 2 bases at J, with 15 bases in the middle. CDR3 nucleotide sequence: TGTGCCAGTACCCAAGGCAGGGGCGGCAATCAGCCCCAGCATTTT. Its protein is CASTQGRGGNQPQHF.